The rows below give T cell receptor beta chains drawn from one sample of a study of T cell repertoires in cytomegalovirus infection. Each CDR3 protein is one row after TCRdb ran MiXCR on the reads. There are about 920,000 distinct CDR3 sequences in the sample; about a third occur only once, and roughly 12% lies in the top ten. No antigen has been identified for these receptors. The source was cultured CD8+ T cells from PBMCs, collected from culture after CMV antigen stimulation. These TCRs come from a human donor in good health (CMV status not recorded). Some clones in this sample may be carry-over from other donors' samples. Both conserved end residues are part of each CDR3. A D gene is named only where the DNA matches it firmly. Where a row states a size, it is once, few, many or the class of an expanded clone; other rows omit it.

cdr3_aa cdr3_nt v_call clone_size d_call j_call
CASRKGLAGLGWQETQYF TGTGCCAGCAGAAAGGGACTAGCGGGGCTGGGGTGGCAAGAGACCCAGTACTTC TRBV6-5 . TRBD2 TRBJ2-5
CASSISGSGSTQYF TGTGCCAGCAGCATCAGCGGGAGCGGGTCGACCCAGTACTTC TRBV6-1 few TRBD2 TRBJ2-5
CASSLNLQGSYNEQFF TGTGCCAGCAGTTTGAATCTACAGGGTTCGTACAATGAGCAGTTCTTC TRBV12-3/TRBV12-4 few . TRBJ2-1
CASSLEVGGQGGSPLHF TGTGCCAGCAGCTTAGAAGTGGGAGGACAGGGAGGTTCACCCCTCCACTTT TRBV7-6 many TRBD1 TRBJ1-6
CASSYSEQASNEKLFF TGTGCCAGCAGTTACTCGGAGCAGGCCTCGAATGAAAAACTGTTTTTT TRBV6-2/TRBV6-3 few . TRBJ1-4
CASSLDRYPGRTQYF TGTGCCAGCAGCCTCGACAGATACCCGGGTCGGACCCAGTACTTC TRBV28 . . TRBJ2-5
CASSYSREAEAFF TGTGCCAGCAGTTACTCGAGAGAAGCTGAAGCTTTCTTT TRBV6-5 few . TRBJ1-1
CATSDRQVSVQETQYF TGTGCCACCAGCGACCGACAGGTATCGGTGCAAGAGACCCAGTACTTC TRBV15 . . TRBJ2-5
CASSYSLDGEAFF TGTGCCAGCAGTTACTCCCTGGACGGTGAAGCTTTCTTT TRBV6-6 . . TRBJ1-1
CASSLSAGDTYNEQFF TGTGCCAGCAGTTTATCAGCGGGGGACACCTACAATGAGCAGTTCTTC TRBV27 few TRBD2 TRBJ2-1
CASSSSASGANVLTF TGTGCCAGCAGCTCCTCGGCGTCTGGGGCCAACGTCCTGACTTTC TRBV7-2 many . TRBJ2-6
CASTLGWIGTGELFF TGTGCCAGCACCCTCGGGTGGATTGGAACCGGGGAGCTGTTTTTT TRBV12-3/TRBV12-4 few . TRBJ2-2
CASSAAGGPAETQYF TGTGCCAGCAGCGCAGCGGGGGGCCCGGCAGAGACCCAGTACTTC TRBV9 . TRBD2 TRBJ2-5
CASSKVGGIGYTF TGTGCCAGCAGTAAAGTCGGGGGTATCGGCTACACCTTC TRBV12-3/TRBV12-4 many . TRBJ1-2
CASHQGGLAGGYEQYF TGTGCCAGCCATCAGGGAGGACTAGCGGGAGGATACGAGCAGTACTTC TRBV7-2 many TRBD2 TRBJ2-7
CASQADSGNTIYF TGTGCCAGTCAGGCGGACTCTGGAAACACCATATATTTT TRBV7-6 few . TRBJ1-3
CASSLAQGAGSEAFF TGTGCCAGCAGCTTGGCGCAGGGGGCAGGATCTGAAGCTTTCTTT TRBV5-5 . TRBD1 TRBJ1-1
CASSPAGTGFGGYTF TGTGCCAGTAGCCCAGCCGGGACAGGGTTCGGTGGCTACACCTTC TRBV19 . TRBD1 TRBJ1-2
CASSLGTGAGYGYTF TGTGCCAGCAGCTTAGGGACCGGGGCGGGGTATGGCTACACCTTC TRBV7-9 many . TRBJ1-2
CASSLAGVDTGELFF TGTGCCAGCAGCCTGGCGGGGGTTGACACCGGGGAGCTGTTTTTT TRBV5-5 . TRBD2 TRBJ2-2
CASSQYGGRTEAFF TGTGCCAGCAGCCAGTACGGGGGTAGGACTGAAGCTTTCTTT TRBV11-3 . . TRBJ1-1
CASSLSRTGISDTQYF TGTGCCAGCAGCTTATCACGGACAGGGATCTCAGATACGCAGTATTTT TRBV7-6 few TRBD1 TRBJ2-3
CASSLPQEATGELFF TGCGCCAGCAGCTTGCCACAGGAGGCCACCGGGGAGCTGTTTTTT TRBV5-1 . . TRBJ2-2
CASIPLRGETQYF TGTGCCAGCATCCCGCTGAGAGGAGAGACCCAGTACTTC TRBV6-6 . . TRBJ2-5
CATSRGTYEQYF TGTGCCACCTCGCGGGGTACCTACGAGCAGTACTTC TRBV27 . . TRBJ2-7
CASSFRGGLGYTF TGTGCCAGCAGCTTCAGAGGGGGCTTGGGCTACACCTTC TRBV5-4 . TRBD1 TRBJ1-2
CASSGEVRIFWNQPQHF TGTGCCAGCAGTGGGGAGGTCAGGATTTTCTGGAATCAGCCCCAGCATTTT TRBV6-1 . . TRBJ1-5
CASSYSGGRDNEQFF TGTGCCAGCAGTTACTCAGGGGGGCGGGACAATGAGCAGTTCTTC TRBV6-5 few . TRBJ2-1
CAGSIWTGTKATNEKLFF TGTGCCGGTAGTATCTGGACAGGGACCAAGGCAACTAATGAAAAACTGTTTTTT TRBV19 . TRBD1 TRBJ1-4
CASRPQGLNTEAFF TGCGCCAGCCGTCCGCAGGGCCTAAACACTGAAGCTTTCTTT TRBV5-1 . . TRBJ1-1
CASSSGPVYEQYF TGTGCCAGCAGCTCGGGACCAGTCTACGAGCAGTACTTC TRBV7-2 few . TRBJ2-7
CATSDPGQETQYF TGTGCCACCTCTGACCCCGGGCAAGAGACCCAGTACTTC TRBV7-9 few . TRBJ2-5
CASSGVGTDPWETQYF TGTGCCAGCAGCGGGGTTGGGACAGATCCCTGGGAGACCCAGTACTTC TRBV7-3 . TRBD1 TRBJ2-5
CASSQGDSRQGPYNEQFF TGCGCCAGCAGCCAAGGGGACTCACGACAGGGCCCCTACAATGAGCAGTTCTTC TRBV4-1 few . TRBJ2-1
CASSDIPYEQYF TGCGCCAGCAGTGATATTCCCTACGAGCAGTACTTC TRBV10-2 . . TRBJ2-7
CASSPGTGGAGGNQPQHF TGTGCCAGCTCACCCGGGACAGGGGGCGCGGGTGGCAATCAGCCCCAGCATTTT TRBV18 . TRBD1 TRBJ1-5
CASRARDRDYF TGTGCCAGCAGGGCCCGGGACAGGGATTATTTT TRBV5-4 few TRBD1 TRBJ2-3
CASMRPGAYEKLFF TGTGCCAGCATGCGGCCCGGGGCTTATGAAAAACTGTTTTTT TRBV6-1 few . TRBJ1-4
CASSYSRDSSYNSPLHF TGTGCCAGCAGTTACTCAAGGGATAGCTCCTATAATTCACCCCTCCACTTT TRBV6-6 few . TRBJ1-6
CASSPGQATEVLAKNIQYF TGCGCCAGCAGCCCCGGACAGGCCACCGAGGTCTTAGCCAAAAACATTCAGTACTTC TRBV5-1 few TRBD1 TRBJ2-4
CASSLYDEGQPQHF TGTGCCAGCAGTTTATACGATGAGGGGCAGCCCCAGCATTTT TRBV27 . . TRBJ1-5
CASSLKQTGSSNQPQHF TGTGCCAGCAGCTTGAAACAGACAGGTTCTAGCAATCAGCCCCAGCATTTT TRBV7-8 many . TRBJ1-5
CASNLGEENTGELFF TGTGCCAGCAACTTAGGCGAAGAGAACACCGGGGAGCTGTTTTTT TRBV11-3 . . TRBJ2-2
CASSDSGAYEQYF TGTGCCAGCAGCGACAGTGGGGCCTACGAGCAGTACTTC TRBV4-2 . . TRBJ2-7
CASSLSQGGTQYF TGTGCCAGCAGTTTAAGCCAGGGTGGGACCCAGTACTTC TRBV27 . . TRBJ2-5
CASSQDLVNTEAFF TGCGCCAGCAGCCAAGATTTGGTGAACACTGAAGCTTTCTTT TRBV4-3 few . TRBJ1-1
CASGGGASGAYNEQFF TGTGCTAGTGGTGGGGGGGCCTCAGGGGCCTACAATGAGCAGTTCTTC TRBV12-5 few . TRBJ2-1
CASSFSGVTGELFF TGTGCCAGCAGCTTCAGTGGGGTGACCGGGGAGCTGTTTTTT TRBV5-5 few . TRBJ2-2
CASRDQGNGELFF TGTGCCAGCAGAGACCAGGGAAACGGGGAGCTGTTTTTT TRBV28 few . TRBJ2-2
CASSYSEGLDTEAFF TGTGCCAGCAGTTACTCGGAGGGCTTGGACACTGAAGCTTTCTTT TRBV6-5 . . TRBJ1-1
CASSVADWGQPQHF TGTGCCAGCAGCGTAGCGGACTGGGGTCAGCCCCAGCATTTT TRBV9 few . TRBJ1-5
CASSQEPRAVSNQPQHF TGTGCCAGCAGCCAAGAACCGAGGGCCGTTAGCAATCAGCCCCAGCATTTT TRBV4-2 once . TRBJ1-5
CASDLSGGRGEQYF TGTGCCAGCGACTTAAGTGGGGGGCGAGGAGAGCAATACTTC TRBV7-6 . . TRBJ2-7